This T cell receptor beta chain was recovered during a study of shared clonotypes between healthy human individuals (dated by TCRdb to the early 2020s). Background on the whole study: The cohort comprised a couple of women and a few men aged 18 to 49 years. Per donor, three plates each were used for CD4 naive and CD4 memory, two for CD8 naive, and one for CD8 memory. Libraries were prepared and TCR repertoires were sequenced by different laboratories using diverse techniques, in order to increase sequencing depth and limit assay-specific biases. The study deeply sequenced blood TCR repertoires of five healthy adults to estimate repertoire size and the extent of clonotype sharing between individuals. Between about 0.8 and 8.9 billion PBMCs per donor were obtained by leukapheresis.

CD8 naive samples were obtained by positive selection for CCR7 among CD45RO-negative cells, yielding a CD45RA+CCR7+ population from which TemRA cells were excluded. The donors were healthy, HIV-negative adults who had no recently reported acute infections or vaccinations. All donors were Caucasian adults living in Nashville, Tennessee, USA. Blood was collected by leukapheresis, and PBMCs were isolated by Ficoll-Histopaque density gradient centrifugation and then cryopreserved in liquid nitrogen vapor phase. Analytical flow cytometry was used to check the purity and quantity of every magnetically sorted T cell population. Genomic DNA was isolated from every sorted fraction and measured by UV absorbance on a Nanodrop 2000c. The cysteine opens and the phenylalanine closes a CDR3 of 14 amino acids. Left in the record is the CDR3 DNA by itself, 42 bases read in frame from the first base. From a lookup of the germline V gene (reference sequence), CDR1 and CDR2 are MNHEY and SMNVEV. V gives up 2 bases and J gives up 3 bases, and the segment between their germline ends measures 8 bases.

Using the deep immunoSEQ assay, multiplex PCR amplified TCR CDR3 regions from genomic DNA. Genomic DNA extracted from each cell subset was distributed evenly over all wells of several immunoSEQ 96-well plates, and each plate served as one replicate. Each replicate PCR for sorted subsets received roughly 0.2 ug genomic DNA, equal to roughly 30,000 T cell genomes. The purified libraries were quantified using a Qubit 3.0 fluorometer, sized with a Bioanalyzer 2100, and then quantified again using the KAPA Library Quantification kit. A separate single-read 150-cycle Illumina NextSeq 550 flow cell was used to sequence each immunoSEQ 96-well plate. In the source study's methods: Because the immunoSEQ output included only junctional sequences and no quality scores, the filtering could not be the same as the filtering used for full-length reads. Sequences were annotated with PyIR, a Python wrapper for IgBLAST v1.9, and V/J genes and CDR3 were assigned using IMGT germline references. Reads were removed for weak V/J assignments (E-value above 1e-6), missing CDR3, stop codons, out-of-frame junctions, or ambiguous translated residues. V3J clonotypes were defined by identical inferred V gene, J gene, and CDR3 amino acid sequence. Percentage overlap between repertoires was computed as shared unique clonotypes divided by the size of the smaller repertoire. Repertoire richness was assessed with RTK rarefaction, the Chao1 estimator, and Recon v2.1 estimates of unobserved clonotypes. Generation probabilities for all TCRbeta clonotypes obtained by the gDNA method from four donors were computed using OLGA. Here the immuneACCESS table is served through TCRdb, limited to in-frame sequences with V and J called. Missing clones are a known gap in these copies; in checked studies unresolved V genes cover under half, and the rest lacks a known reason. The D gene and trimming were derived from the DNA, and the V and J assignments and clone size from that table. The sample profile shows 760,000 or so clones; 96% of them were found once. The leading ten clones occupy approximately 0.2% of the sample.

For this clone: What antigen it recognizes has not been identified. No base-level quality is on record; no much larger clone is a single base apart.

General findings and caveats noted by the study authors: Sampling was restricted to blood, and TCR repertoires in tissues likely differ from the TCR repertoires found in blood. Estimated clonotype richness was generally larger for naive than for memory subsets. Because the study included a small number of donors, the genetic and exposure-history diversity represented was limited. Sharing across a few donors was observed for approximately 4.6% of naive CD4, 3% to 4% of naive CD8, roughly 2.3% of memory CD4, and around 0.4% of memory CD8 clonotypes. Clonotypes shared by all four sorted-subset donors showed higher generation probabilities than non-shared clonotypes. Pairwise subsampling indicated that sequencing depth was expected to affect the degree of clonotype sharing among donors. Rarefaction of sorted-subset datasets indicated incomplete sequencing despite the large sequencing depth.

This sequence was found in a young man in good health. Sequences were obtained from naive CD8+ T cells sorted from blood. The sample's cell subset or site, from its label and the paper: CD45RA+CCR7+. The receptor chain draws on TRBV27 and TRBJ2-1, with an unclear D gene assignment. The CDR3 reads as follows: CASSLTPHYNEQFF. The nucleotide sequence is TGTGCCAGCAGTTTAACCCCCCACTACAATGAGCAGTTCTTC.